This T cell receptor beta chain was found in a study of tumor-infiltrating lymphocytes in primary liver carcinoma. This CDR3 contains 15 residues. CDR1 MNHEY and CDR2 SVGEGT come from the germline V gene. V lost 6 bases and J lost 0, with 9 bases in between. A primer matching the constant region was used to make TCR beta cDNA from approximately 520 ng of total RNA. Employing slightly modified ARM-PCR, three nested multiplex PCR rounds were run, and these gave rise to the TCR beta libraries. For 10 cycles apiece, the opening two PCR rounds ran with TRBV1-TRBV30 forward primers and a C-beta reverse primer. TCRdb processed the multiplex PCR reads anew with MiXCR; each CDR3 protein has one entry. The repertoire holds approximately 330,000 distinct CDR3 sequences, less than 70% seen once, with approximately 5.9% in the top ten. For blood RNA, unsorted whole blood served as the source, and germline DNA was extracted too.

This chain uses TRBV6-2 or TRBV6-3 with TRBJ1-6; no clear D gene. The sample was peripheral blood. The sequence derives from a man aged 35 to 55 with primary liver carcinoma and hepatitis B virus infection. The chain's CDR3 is CASSFESSYNSPLHF. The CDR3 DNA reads TGTGCCAGCAGCTTCGAGAGCTCCTATAATTCACCCCTCCACTTT.